The present entry profiles one T cell receptor beta chain with its context. Antigen unknown. Per germline, CDR1 MNHEY and CDR2 SVGEGT. This CDR3 is built from 14 residues. This entry is derived from a study of monozygotic twins with inflammatory bowel disease. Two nested PCRs, run for around 15 and 10 cycles, were applied to TCRalpha and TCRbeta cDNA. One entry per CDR3 protein, without DNA, is what TCRdb gives after re-calling the 5' RACE reads. The listing contains more than 300,000 distinct CDR3 sequences. Study observations and caveats: The sharing of clonotypes with others was lower in IBD patients than in healthy twins, especially with disease activity.

The receptor was isolated from a human donor with ulcerative colitis or Crohn's disease, or a healthy co-twin of an affected twin (not recorded which). Sequencing input: blood. The chain carries TRBV6-2 or TRBV6-3 and TRBJ1-2. CDR3 protein: CASSYEDVIYGYTF.